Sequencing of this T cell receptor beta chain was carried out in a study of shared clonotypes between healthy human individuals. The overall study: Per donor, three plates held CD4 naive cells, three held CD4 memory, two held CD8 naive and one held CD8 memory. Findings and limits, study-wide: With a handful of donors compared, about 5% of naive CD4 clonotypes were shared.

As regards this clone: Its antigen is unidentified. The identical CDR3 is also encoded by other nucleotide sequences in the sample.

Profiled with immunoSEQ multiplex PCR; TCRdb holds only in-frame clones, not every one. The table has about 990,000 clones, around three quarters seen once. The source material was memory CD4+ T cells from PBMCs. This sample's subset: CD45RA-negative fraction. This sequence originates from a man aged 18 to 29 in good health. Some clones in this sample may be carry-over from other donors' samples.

Here the CDR3 DNA reads TGCGCCAGCAGGGGACTAGCGGGATACAATGAGCAGTTCTTC. This translates into CASRGLAGYNEQFF. This rearrangement joins TRBV4-1 to TRBJ2-1; 13 bases align to TRBD2. The V gene end was trimmed by 6 bases and the J gene end by 4 bases; junction bases not matched to a gene: 0. The CDR3 contains 14 residues. CDR1 and CDR2 from the germline V gene are MGHRA and YSYEKL.